This T cell receptor beta chain originates from a study of T cells after yellow fever vaccination. Study results and caveats: Reappearance after the booster was seen for most primary-vaccination clones, at approximately 97% CD4 and about 90% CD8. Clonotypes appearing in both CD4 and CD8 compartments existed, and their share was small. Weaker, the secondary response had a peak occurring faster, on day 5 versus 15.

5'RACE template switching generated TCR cDNA, adding a universal primer site and UMIs. TCRdb reanalysed the 5' RACE reads using MiXCR and keeps one entry per CDR3 protein. This table has nearly 550,000 distinct CDR3 sequences, 15% to 20% appearing once. Of note for this clonotype: Its antigen is still unknown.

Trimming removed 2 bases from V and 4 bases from J, with 8 bases in between. CDR1 and CDR2 (germline): ENHRY, SYGVKD. CDR3 length equals 14 residues. This sequence originates from a man aged 25 to 40 who received the YFV17D yellow fever vaccine. Sequencing used PBMCs, obtained 15 days after the yellow fever booster vaccination. The chain uses TRBV10-3 and TRBJ2-2; unclear D gene. The CDR3 DNA reads as TGTGCCATCAGTGAGGGACGTGGCACCGGGGAGCTGTTTTTT. Translating it yields CAISEGRGTGELFF.